This TCR beta chain was captured in a study of blood T cell repertoires in COVID-19. For the study at large: Samples representing acute and convalescent COVID-19 were sourced from the United States, Italy and Spain. PBMCs, B-cell-depleted T cells, or T cells were the source of the cDNA or gDNA that made up the material.

This CDR3 is 15 amino acids long. V lost 3 bases and J lost 2, with 17 bases in between. CDR1 and CDR2 (germline): SQVTM, ANQGSEA. Study processing details: Amplification with reference gene primers provided the estimates of nucleated cell counts. Using immunoSEQ multiplex PCR, the repertoire was profiled, and TCRdb retains in-frame clones only, with some absent. V, J and clone size were drawn from that table, and D and trimming were deduced from the DNA. This sample has roughly 390,000 clones, with 85% found just once. The sequence derives from a woman between 18 and 29 years old with acute or convalescent COVID-19. The chain carries TRBV29-1 and TRBJ2-7; D is perhaps TRBD1 (6 bases). The sequenced material came from peripheral blood. The CDR3 sequence: CSVDGLQGAPYEQYF. CDR3 sequence (DNA): TGCAGCGTTGATGGGTTACAGGGTGCTCCCTACGAGCAGTACTTC.